This T cell receptor (beta chain) was obtained from a study of CD8 T cells in Susac syndrome. Findings of the study overall: It was acknowledged by the study that relatively few individuals were included in its TCR sequencing and HLA analysis.

Points on this clonotype: Its matching antigen is unknown.

With random hexamers, reverse transcription was performed on 0.5 to 1 ug of RNA. Amplification of TCR beta CDR3 was carried out by immunoSEQ multiplex PCR, which covered 54 Vbeta and 13 Jbeta segments. TCRdb re-called the immunoSEQ multiplex PCR reads with MiXCR, one entry per CDR3 protein. Of 60,000 to 75,000 distinct CDR3 sequences listed, 85% to 95% were seen once; the top ten hold 0.2% to 0.25%. From blood CD8+ and CD4+ T cells, the TCR beta chain was sequenced. Healthy donors served as the controls. They were matched for age and sex. The clonotype was recovered from a human donor in good health. Material: CD8+ T cells from PBMCs.

CDR3 loop: CASGGLARYNEQFF. CDR3 sequence (DNA): TGTGCCAGCGGAGGACTAGCAAGGTACAATGAGCAGTTCTTC. The rearrangement links TRBV6-1 to TRBJ2-1; 8 nucleotides align to TRBD2. There are 14 residues in the CDR3. CDR1 and CDR2 (germline): MNHNS, SASEGT. V dropped 8 bases and J dropped 4; count of bases not matched to a gene: 7.